Given below is one TCR beta chain in context. Its antigen is undetermined. The CDR3 covers 16 residues. Germline assignment: CDR1 SGDLS and CDR2 YYNGEE. Trimming removed 4 bases at V and 0 bases at J, with 14 bases between. The source of the sample is a study of cytomegalovirus exposure and HLA in healthy donors. For the study at large: Early release data held tens of millions of unique TCRs from HLA-typed donors.

It was with 60 Vbeta and 13 Jbeta primers that the PCR ran. Produced via immunoSEQ multiplex PCR; TCRdb's table is partial and in-frame only. The sample comprises around 200,000 clones, almost 80% of which are singletons, and about 1.6% rests with the top ten. Study-wide points: A later analysis linked a missense variant in DCLRE1C to the trimming of TCR beta V and J genes.

Sequenced material: PBMCs. This clonotype was sampled from a young woman in good health and CMV-seronegative. J is TRBJ1-3 and V is TRBV9; D possibly corresponds to TRBD1 (5 bases). The CDR3 coding sequence is TGTGCCAGCAGCTTATCGGACACTTCCTCTGGAAACACCATATATTTT. Amino acid sequence: CASSLSDTSSGNTIYF.